The T cell receptor beta chain under discussion was sequenced for a study of blood T cell repertoires in COVID-19. Study-wide context: T cells, B-cell-depleted T cells, or PBMCs supplied cDNA or gDNA.

The protocol was immunoSEQ multiplex PCR, while the TCRdb copy is restricted to in-frame clones and leaves out a portion. The repertoire has about 160,000 clones, about 90% of them found once; the top ten carry roughly 5%. This TCR was recovered from a young man with COVID-19, enrolled during active disease. The sample taken for sequencing was peripheral blood.

The CDR3 DNA is TGTGCCAGCTCACCAGAGACAAGCGGAAACACCATATATTTT. It translates to CASSPETSGNTIYF. The V and J genes are TRBV18 and TRBJ1-3, with D uncertain. With 2 bases removed from V and 4 bases from J, the gap between germline ends came to 9 bases. CDR1 is KGHSH, CDR2 LQKENI, per germline. The CDR3 spans 14 residues.